This is a list of T cell receptor beta chains from one sample in a study of PD-L1 blockade in urothelial cancer. The table came from immunoSEQ multiplex PCR; TCRdb's copy has only in-frame clones and leaves some out. Among roughly 20,000 clones listed, roughly 90% were seen once. Sequenced material: PBMCs, taken around atezolizumab (anti-PD-L1) treatment. The receptors were gathered from a man between 65 and 85 years old with urothelial cancer. The CDR3 runs from the conserved cysteine through the conserved F or W. D genes are given only for firm matches. Size values are once, few and many counts, or a class for expanded clones, and some rows have none.

CDR3 protein: CASSMTGISNQPQHF
CDR3 DNA: TGTGCCAGTAGTATGACAGGGATAAGCAATCAGCCCCAGCATTTT
D gene: TRBD1
V gene: TRBV19
J gene: TRBJ1-5
clone size: NA

CDR3 protein: CASSVVAGDDIRETQYF
CDR3 DNA: TGTGCCAGCAGCGTAGTTGCGGGGGACGACATTAGGGAAACCCAGTACTTC
D gene: TRBD2
V gene: TRBV9
J gene: TRBJ2-5
clone size: NA

CDR3 protein: CASSPVAGVVPQYF
CDR3 DNA: TGTGCCAGCAGCCCCGTAGCGGGGGTGGTGCCCCAGTACTTC
D gene: TRBD2
V gene: TRBV14
J gene: TRBJ2-5
clone size: NA

CDR3 protein: CASSEEEQGWEKLFF
CDR3 DNA: TGTGCCAGCAGTGAAGAGGAGCAGGGGTGGGAAAAACTGTTTTTT
D gene: NA
V gene: TRBV6-1
J gene: TRBJ1-4
clone size: NA

CDR3 protein: CASSESGTGRVGSPLHF
CDR3 DNA: TGTGCCAGCAGTGAAAGTGGGACAGGGCGTGTGGGTTCACCCCTCCACTTT
D gene: TRBD1
V gene: TRBV6-1
J gene: TRBJ1-6
clone size: NA

CDR3 protein: CASSIDREYGYTF
CDR3 DNA: TGTGCCAGTAGTATTGACAGAGAATATGGCTACACCTTC
D gene: NA
V gene: TRBV19
J gene: TRBJ1-2
clone size: NA

CDR3 protein: CASSPWGQGAGTTIYF
CDR3 DNA: TGTGCCAGCAGCCCGTGGGGACAAGGAGCTGGTACCACCATATATTTT
D gene: NA
V gene: TRBV7-8
J gene: TRBJ1-3
clone size: NA

CDR3 protein: CASSQGPAGGQETQYF
CDR3 DNA: TGTGCCAGCAGCCAAGGCCCAGCGGGGGGGCAGGAGACCCAGTACTTC
D gene: TRBD2
V gene: TRBV4-2
J gene: TRBJ2-5
clone size: NA

CDR3 protein: CASSLSGVYPSSYNSPLHF
CDR3 DNA: TGTGCCAGCAGTTTATCCGGGGTTTACCCTAGCTCCTATAATTCACCCCTCCACTTT
D gene: NA
V gene: TRBV27
J gene: TRBJ1-6
clone size: NA

CDR3 protein: CASSELLVTDTQYF
CDR3 DNA: TGTGCCAGCAGTGAACTACTAGTCACGGATACGCAGTATTTT
D gene: NA
V gene: TRBV2
J gene: TRBJ2-3
clone size: NA

CDR3 protein: CASSPPQGMGTEAFF
CDR3 DNA: TGTGCCAGCTCACCACCACAGGGGATGGGCACTGAAGCTTTCTTT
D gene: TRBD1
V gene: TRBV18
J gene: TRBJ1-1
clone size: NA

CDR3 protein: CAISVNGQLGTEAFF
CDR3 DNA: TGTGCCATCAGTGTTAATGGACAATTAGGCACTGAAGCTTTCTTT
D gene: NA
V gene: TRBV10-3
J gene: TRBJ1-1
clone size: NA

CDR3 protein: CASSSRENSPLHF
CDR3 DNA: TGTGCCAGCAGTAGCAGGGAAAATTCACCCCTCCACTTT
D gene: NA
V gene: TRBV6-4
J gene: TRBJ1-6
clone size: NA

CDR3 protein: CASSRRQGINTEAFF
CDR3 DNA: TGTGCCAGCAGTAGAAGACAGGGGATCAACACTGAAGCTTTCTTT
D gene: TRBD1
V gene: TRBV27
J gene: TRBJ1-1
clone size: NA

CDR3 protein: CASSLLSTEAFF
CDR3 DNA: TGTGCCAGCAGCTTACTGTCCACTGAAGCTTTCTTT
D gene: NA
V gene: TRBV7-2
J gene: TRBJ1-1
clone size: NA

CDR3 protein: CASTGTSGDTDTQYF
CDR3 DNA: TGTGCCAGCACGGGAACTAGCGGGGACACAGATACGCAGTATTTT
D gene: TRBD2
V gene: TRBV6-1
J gene: TRBJ2-3
clone size: NA

CDR3 protein: CASSLDGNNEQFF
CDR3 DNA: TGCGCCAGCAGCTTGGACGGGAACAATGAGCAGTTCTTC
D gene: NA
V gene: TRBV5-1
J gene: TRBJ2-1
clone size: NA

CDR3 protein: CASGLVGGDYGYTF
CDR3 DNA: TGTGCTAGTGGTTTGGTGGGGGGAGACTATGGCTACACCTTC
D gene: NA
V gene: TRBV12-5
J gene: TRBJ1-2
clone size: NA

CDR3 protein: CASNRDRSSYEQYF
CDR3 DNA: TGTGCCAGCAACCGGGACAGGAGCTCCTACGAGCAGTACTTC
D gene: TRBD1
V gene: TRBV10-3
J gene: TRBJ2-7
clone size: NA

CDR3 protein: CASSSVGQFEKLFF
CDR3 DNA: TGTGCCAGCAGCTCAGTGGGACAGTTTGAAAAACTGTTTTTT
D gene: TRBD1
V gene: TRBV7-9
J gene: TRBJ1-4
clone size: NA

CDR3 protein: CASSPITGQGAAPQHF
CDR3 DNA: TGTGCCAGCAGCCCAATCACAGGACAGGGGGCCGCACCCCAGCATTTT
D gene: TRBD1
V gene: TRBV7-9
J gene: TRBJ1-5
clone size: NA

CDR3 protein: CASSDGRGAVTPLHF
CDR3 DNA: TGTGCCAGCAGCGACGGGAGGGGGGCTGTGACACCCCTCCACTTT
D gene: NA
V gene: TRBV2
J gene: TRBJ1-6
clone size: few

CDR3 protein: CASSLSEGSRGYNSPLHF
CDR3 DNA: TGTGCCAGCAGTTTATCTGAGGGCTCCCGGGGGTATAATTCACCCCTCCACTTT
D gene: NA
V gene: TRBV27
J gene: TRBJ1-6
clone size: NA

CDR3 protein: CAILTVLDNEQFF
CDR3 DNA: TGTGCCATCCTGACAGTGCTAGACAATGAGCAGTTCTTC
D gene: NA
V gene: TRBV10-3
J gene: TRBJ2-1
clone size: NA

CDR3 protein: CASQRENTGELFF
CDR3 DNA: TGTGCCAGCCAGCGGGAGAACACCGGGGAGCTGTTTTTT
D gene: TRBD2
V gene: TRBV2
J gene: TRBJ2-2
clone size: once

CDR3 protein: CASRIRQSMNTEAFF
CDR3 DNA: TGTGCCAGCCGTATAAGACAGTCCATGAACACTGAAGCTTTCTTT
D gene: NA
V gene: TRBV19
J gene: TRBJ1-1
clone size: NA

CDR3 protein: CASSYAGSGYTF
CDR3 DNA: TGTGCCAGCAGTTACGCGGGCTCTGGCTACACCTTC
D gene: NA
V gene: TRBV6-5
J gene: TRBJ1-2
clone size: once

CDR3 protein: CAISSYGQGADEQFF
CDR3 DNA: TGTGCCATCAGCAGTTACGGACAGGGGGCCGATGAGCAGTTCTTC
D gene: TRBD1
V gene: TRBV10-3
J gene: TRBJ2-1
clone size: NA

CDR3 protein: CASSLDRINYGYTF
CDR3 DNA: TGTGCCAGCAGCTTAGACAGAATCAACTATGGCTACACCTTC
D gene: NA
V gene: TRBV7-9
J gene: TRBJ1-2
clone size: NA

CDR3 protein: CASSALGQPQETQYF
CDR3 DNA: TGCGCCAGCAGCGCCTTGGGCCAGCCCCAAGAGACCCAGTACTTC
D gene: NA
V gene: TRBV5-1
J gene: TRBJ2-5
clone size: NA

CDR3 protein: CASSNLAGGGRNEQFF
CDR3 DNA: TGTGCCAGCAGCAATCTAGCGGGGGGTGGGAGAAATGAGCAGTTCTTC
D gene: TRBD2
V gene: TRBV7-7
J gene: TRBJ2-1
clone size: NA

CDR3 protein: CASSEAVAGGSYGYTF
CDR3 DNA: TGTGCCAGCAGTGAAGCGGTGGCAGGGGGAAGCTATGGCTACACCTTC
D gene: TRBD1
V gene: TRBV6-1
J gene: TRBJ1-2
clone size: NA

CDR3 protein: CASSESKGGAAGELFF
CDR3 DNA: TGCGCCAGCAGTGAGTCGAAAGGGGGGGCAGCCGGGGAGCTGTTTTTT
D gene: NA
V gene: TRBV10-1
J gene: TRBJ2-2
clone size: NA

CDR3 protein: CASSLHHGDINQPQHF
CDR3 DNA: TGCGCCAGCAGCCTACATCATGGGGACATTAATCAGCCCCAGCATTTT
D gene: NA
V gene: TRBV4-1
J gene: TRBJ1-5
clone size: NA

CDR3 protein: CASTTRTGNTEAFF
CDR3 DNA: TGTGCCAGCACCACAAGGACAGGCAACACTGAAGCTTTCTTT
D gene: TRBD1
V gene: TRBV7-2
J gene: TRBJ1-1
clone size: once

CDR3 protein: CASSSQTGNQETQYF
CDR3 DNA: TGTGCCAGCAGCTCCCAGACAGGGAACCAAGAGACCCAGTACTTC
D gene: TRBD1
V gene: TRBV7-2
J gene: TRBJ2-5
clone size: NA

CDR3 protein: CASSYSTGTEKLFF
CDR3 DNA: TGTGCCAGCAGTTACTCGACAGGGACTGAAAAACTGTTTTTT
D gene: TRBD1
V gene: TRBV6-5
J gene: TRBJ1-4
clone size: NA

CDR3 protein: CASSTLTVQETQYF
CDR3 DNA: TGTGCCAGCAGCACTCTGACAGTCCAAGAGACCCAGTACTTC
D gene: NA
V gene: TRBV5-5
J gene: TRBJ2-5
clone size: NA

CDR3 protein: CASASDRGELFF
CDR3 DNA: TGTGCCAGTGCCTCAGATCGCGGGGAGCTGTTTTTT
D gene: NA
V gene: TRBV2
J gene: TRBJ2-2
clone size: NA

CDR3 protein: CASSQDVGLAGPKVDTQYF
CDR3 DNA: TGCGCCAGCAGCCAAGATGTTGGACTAGCGGGGCCAAAGGTAGATACGCAGTATTTT
D gene: TRBD2
V gene: TRBV4-1
J gene: TRBJ2-3
clone size: NA

CDR3 protein: CAWKLGQNSNQPQHF
CDR3 DNA: TGTGCCTGGAAACTTGGGCAGAATAGCAATCAGCCCCAGCATTTT
D gene: NA
V gene: TRBV30
J gene: TRBJ1-5
clone size: NA

CDR3 protein: CAWNSDRYGYTF
CDR3 DNA: TGTGCCTGGAACTCGGACAGGTATGGCTACACCTTC
D gene: TRBD1
V gene: TRBV30
J gene: TRBJ1-2
clone size: NA

CDR3 protein: CASSYDSSGGYNEQFF
CDR3 DNA: TGCGCCAGCAGCTATGATTCTAGCGGGGGATACAATGAGCAGTTCTTC
D gene: TRBD2
V gene: TRBV4-1
J gene: TRBJ2-1
clone size: NA

CDR3 protein: CASSLGRGLGNTIYF
CDR3 DNA: TGTGCCAGCAGCTTAGGCAGGGGGCTTGGAAACACCATATATTTT
D gene: TRBD1
V gene: TRBV7-9
J gene: TRBJ1-3
clone size: few

CDR3 protein: CASSLPWGSGANTGELFF
CDR3 DNA: TGTGCCAGCAGCTTGCCATGGGGGAGCGGGGCTAACACCGGGGAGCTGTTTTTT
D gene: TRBD2
V gene: TRBV7-9
J gene: TRBJ2-2
clone size: NA

CDR3 protein: CASGDRFMNTEAFF
CDR3 DNA: TGTGCCAGTGGGGACAGATTCATGAACACTGAAGCTTTCTTT
D gene: TRBD1
V gene: TRBV27
J gene: TRBJ1-1
clone size: few

CDR3 protein: CAISLTSGGATEQFF
CDR3 DNA: TGTGCCATCAGCCTGACTAGCGGGGGGGCCACTGAGCAGTTCTTC
D gene: TRBD2
V gene: TRBV10-3
J gene: TRBJ2-1
clone size: NA

CDR3 protein: CASSSDSYEQYF
CDR3 DNA: TGTGCCAGCAGTTCAGACAGCTACGAGCAGTACTTC
D gene: NA
V gene: TRBV6-5
J gene: TRBJ2-7
clone size: NA

CDR3 protein: CASGRDRVPGEQYF
CDR3 DNA: TGCGCCAGCGGCCGGGACAGGGTTCCGGGTGAGCAGTACTTC
D gene: TRBD1
V gene: TRBV23-1
J gene: TRBJ2-7
clone size: NA

CDR3 protein: CASAQGLAGGVFLRDEQFF
CDR3 DNA: TGTGCCAGTGCCCAAGGACTAGCGGGGGGGGTTTTCCTACGAGATGAGCAGTTCTTC
D gene: TRBD2
V gene: TRBV19
J gene: TRBJ2-1
clone size: NA

CDR3 protein: CASSVSGTSSYNEQFF
CDR3 DNA: TGTGCCAGCAGCGTTTCCGGGACTAGCTCCTACAATGAGCAGTTCTTC
D gene: TRBD2
V gene: TRBV9
J gene: TRBJ2-1
clone size: NA

CDR3 protein: CASSYGRVEGYTF
CDR3 DNA: TGTGCCAGCAGTTACGGGAGGGTGGAAGGCTACACCTTC
D gene: NA
V gene: TRBV6-6
J gene: TRBJ1-2
clone size: NA

CDR3 protein: CASSPRDSNYGHTF
CDR3 DNA: TGTGCCAGCTCACCACGGGACAGCAACTATGGCCACACCTTC
D gene: TRBD1
V gene: TRBV18
J gene: TRBJ1-2
clone size: once

CDR3 protein: CASSSNAGERNIQYF
CDR3 DNA: TGTGCCAGCAGCTCAAACGCGGGTGAAAGAAACATTCAGTACTTC
D gene: NA
V gene: TRBV6-5
J gene: TRBJ2-4
clone size: NA

CDR3 protein: CASSGPGSTEAFF
CDR3 DNA: TGTGCCAGCAGTGGTCCGGGGTCGACTGAAGCTTTCTTT
D gene: NA
V gene: TRBV2
J gene: TRBJ1-1
clone size: NA

CDR3 protein: CASSQAERLGNTIYF
CDR3 DNA: TGCGCCAGCAGCCAAGCCGAGAGACTGGGAAACACCATATATTTT
D gene: NA
V gene: TRBV4-1
J gene: TRBJ1-3
clone size: NA

CDR3 protein: CASSHGTGQNYGYTF
CDR3 DNA: TGTGCCAGCTCCCATGGGACAGGGCAGAACTATGGCTACACCTTC
D gene: TRBD1
V gene: TRBV18
J gene: TRBJ1-2
clone size: NA

CDR3 protein: CASSPASGRAETQYF
CDR3 DNA: TGTGCCAGCAGCCCCGCCTCCGGGAGAGCTGAGACCCAGTACTTC
D gene: NA
V gene: TRBV7-6
J gene: TRBJ2-5
clone size: NA

CDR3 protein: CASSQGSGGAGETQYF
CDR3 DNA: TGTGCCAGCAGCCAAGGGAGCGGGGGGGCCGGGGAGACCCAGTACTTC
D gene: TRBD2
V gene: TRBV4-2
J gene: TRBJ2-5
clone size: few

CDR3 protein: CASSTTPGGTNTGELFF
CDR3 DNA: TGTGCCAGCAGCACAACACCAGGGGGTACGAACACCGGGGAGCTGTTTTTT
D gene: TRBD1
V gene: TRBV25-1
J gene: TRBJ2-2
clone size: NA